This is a list of T cell receptor beta chains from one sample in a study of T cell responses to AZD1222 COVID-19 vaccine. The assay was immunoSEQ multiplex PCR, and TCRdb's table has in-frame clones only and misses some. The table records more than 150,000 clones, almost 95% of them present only once. The material was peripheral blood, obtained on day 0 of AZD1222 vaccination. The receptors shown here come from an adult in good health. Each CDR3 is given with its conserved first and last residue. The order of the fields is V gene, J gene, clone size, CDR3 protein. Rows give clone size only sometimes, using once, few, many, or a class for an expanded clone.

v_gene: TRBV7-9; j_gene: TRBJ2-5; abundance: .; CDR3aa: CASSPRGETQYF
v_gene: TRBV5-1; j_gene: TRBJ1-1; abundance: .; CDR3aa: CASSLGTGNTEAFF
v_gene: TRBV29-1; j_gene: TRBJ2-7; abundance: once; CDR3aa: CSVEYGEGYEQYF
v_gene: TRBV9; j_gene: TRBJ1-3; abundance: .; CDR3aa: CASSVSPGTGNTIYF
v_gene: TRBV30; j_gene: TRBJ1-1; abundance: .; CDR3aa: CAWSPGRGRWNTEAFF
v_gene: TRBV18; j_gene: TRBJ2-2; abundance: .; CDR3aa: CASSPPTAAGELFF
v_gene: TRBV28; j_gene: TRBJ1-5; abundance: .; CDR3aa: CASSLPTGVGNQPQHF
v_gene: TRBV12-3/TRBV12-4; j_gene: TRBJ1-2; abundance: once; CDR3aa: CASSRDYRGYTF
v_gene: TRBV9; j_gene: TRBJ2-3; abundance: .; CDR3aa: CASSDYGTASTDTQYF
v_gene: TRBV18; j_gene: TRBJ1-2; abundance: .; CDR3aa: CASSPLDSGGYTF
v_gene: TRBV27; j_gene: TRBJ2-7; abundance: .; CDR3aa: CASSTPYEQYF
v_gene: TRBV28; j_gene: TRBJ1-5; abundance: .; CDR3aa: CASSSWTGLGNQPQHF
v_gene: TRBV15; j_gene: TRBJ2-1; abundance: .; CDR3aa: CATSRPYNEEQFF
v_gene: TRBV6-6; j_gene: TRBJ2-3; abundance: .; CDR3aa: CASRLSTGARTDTQYF
v_gene: TRBV3-1/TRBV3-2; j_gene: TRBJ2-3; abundance: .; CDR3aa: CASSLPGLAGSDTQYF
v_gene: TRBV5-1; j_gene: TRBJ1-2; abundance: .; CDR3aa: CASSSEGNYGYTF
v_gene: TRBV7-9; j_gene: TRBJ2-5; abundance: .; CDR3aa: CASSVGLAGGPGETQYF
v_gene: TRBV29-1; j_gene: TRBJ1-2; abundance: .; CDR3aa: CSVGQGNSYGYTF
v_gene: TRBV28; j_gene: TRBJ2-1; abundance: .; CDR3aa: CASREAPAYNEQFF
v_gene: TRBV28; j_gene: TRBJ2-5; abundance: .; CDR3aa: CASSLMSGSETQYF
v_gene: TRBV18; j_gene: TRBJ1-1; abundance: .; CDR3aa: CASSPQVTGIAEAFF
v_gene: TRBV3-1/TRBV3-2; j_gene: TRBJ2-5; abundance: .; CDR3aa: CASSQDQGLAETQYF
v_gene: TRBV5-1; j_gene: TRBJ2-3; abundance: .; CDR3aa: CASSPWSSGRSDTQYF
v_gene: TRBV25-1; j_gene: TRBJ1-4; abundance: .; CDR3aa: CASGTDATNEKLFF
v_gene: TRBV7-9; j_gene: TRBJ2-1; abundance: .; CDR3aa: CASSPQGMRMDNEQFF
v_gene: TRBV28; j_gene: TRBJ1-1; abundance: .; CDR3aa: CASSLGAFNTEAFF
v_gene: TRBV9; j_gene: TRBJ1-4; abundance: .; CDR3aa: CASSLTDSYNEKLFF
v_gene: TRBV4-1; j_gene: TRBJ2-7; abundance: once; CDR3aa: CASSLNRDPMGEQYF
v_gene: TRBV9; j_gene: TRBJ2-1; abundance: .; CDR3aa: CASSVGGWSYNEQFF
v_gene: TRBV5-1; j_gene: TRBJ2-7; abundance: .; CDR3aa: CASSWDRDTSSGEQYF
v_gene: TRBV7-8; j_gene: TRBJ2-7; abundance: .; CDR3aa: CASSNDRNYEQYF
v_gene: TRBV24-1; j_gene: TRBJ2-5; abundance: .; CDR3aa: CATSDFPLAGGLQETQYF
v_gene: TRBV28; j_gene: TRBJ1-2; abundance: .; CDR3aa: CASSFRDGYGYTF
v_gene: TRBV5-4; j_gene: TRBJ1-2; abundance: .; CDR3aa: CASSTPRGGEGYTF
v_gene: TRBV29-1; j_gene: TRBJ1-1; abundance: .; CDR3aa: CSVERGSNTEAFF
v_gene: TRBV2; j_gene: TRBJ2-5; abundance: .; CDR3aa: CASSEETSGNQETQYF
v_gene: TRBV5-5; j_gene: TRBJ2-1; abundance: .; CDR3aa: CASSLVGTSTRDEQFF
v_gene: TRBV5-1; j_gene: TRBJ2-1; abundance: .; CDR3aa: CASSRAAGGSNEQFF
v_gene: TRBV3-1/TRBV3-2; j_gene: TRBJ2-3; abundance: .; CDR3aa: CASRGGGPRSTQYF
v_gene: TRBV2; j_gene: TRBJ1-6; abundance: .; CDR3aa: CASSEPPTGGPSYNSPLHF
v_gene: TRBV28; j_gene: TRBJ2-2; abundance: .; CDR3aa: CASSFHVTSGDPNTGELFF
v_gene: TRBV7-2; j_gene: TRBJ1-3; abundance: .; CDR3aa: CASSLWTGGGNTIYF
v_gene: TRBV11-2; j_gene: TRBJ1-3; abundance: .; CDR3aa: CASSLASGNTIYF
v_gene: TRBV29-1; j_gene: TRBJ2-7; abundance: .; CDR3aa: CSVERDGQSYEQYF
v_gene: TRBV28; j_gene: TRBJ1-1; abundance: .; CDR3aa: CASSLPGTGVSTEAFF
v_gene: TRBV20-1; j_gene: TRBJ2-3; abundance: .; CDR3aa: CSARRVDTQYF
v_gene: TRBV28; j_gene: TRBJ1-1; abundance: .; CDR3aa: CASSLLRTKNTEAFF
v_gene: TRBV27; j_gene: TRBJ1-5; abundance: many; CDR3aa: CASSEWFGQPQHF
v_gene: TRBV5-5; j_gene: TRBJ1-2; abundance: .; CDR3aa: CASSLGGQGAENYGYTF
v_gene: TRBV5-1; j_gene: TRBJ2-1; abundance: once; CDR3aa: CASVGSNEQFF
v_gene: TRBV4-3; j_gene: TRBJ1-2; abundance: .; CDR3aa: CASSQAWTGRNYGYTF
v_gene: TRBV12-3/TRBV12-4; j_gene: TRBJ2-7; abundance: .; CDR3aa: CASTIVLGEQYF
v_gene: TRBV19; j_gene: TRBJ1-1; abundance: .; CDR3aa: CASSPRTGYTEAFF
v_gene: TRBV28; j_gene: TRBJ1-2; abundance: .; CDR3aa: CASRASPGGYTF
v_gene: TRBV3-1/TRBV3-2; j_gene: TRBJ2-3; abundance: .; CDR3aa: CASSPDLADTQYF
v_gene: TRBV7-3; j_gene: TRBJ2-5; abundance: .; CDR3aa: CASSLTGGFQETQYF
v_gene: TRBV19; j_gene: TRBJ2-7; abundance: .; CDR3aa: CASSIGLNLGEQYF
v_gene: TRBV19; j_gene: TRBJ2-1; abundance: .; CDR3aa: CASSIAHSRLAAYNEQFF
v_gene: TRBV6-2/TRBV6-3; j_gene: TRBJ2-3; abundance: once; CDR3aa: CASSYSLAGDTQYF
v_gene: TRBV5-1; j_gene: TRBJ2-3; abundance: .; CDR3aa: CASVRQAGGDTQYF